This T cell receptor (beta chain) stems from a study of blood T cell repertoires in COVID-19. Everyone who took part was 18 to 89 years old, and they came from about two dozen US areas. Self-reported history from a screening survey and questionnaire set each donor's cohort. Libraries were prepared by immunoSEQ multiplex PCR; TCRdb keeps only in-frame clonotypes and omits some of them. The repertoire consists of about 280,000 clones, with 85% to 90% occurring once and the leading ten covering about 1.7%. With V trimmed by 3 bases and J by 6 bases, 9 bases remained unmatched. The CDR3 is made up of 14 amino acids. The germline gives CDR1 GTSNPN, CDR2 SVGIG (reference sequence).

This receptor was obtained from a woman aged 18-29 years with acute COVID-19. The chain combines TRBV30 with TRBJ2-7; 9 bases fit TRBD2. Sequences were obtained from PBMCs or T cells enriched from blood (not recorded which). In DNA, the CDR3 is TGTGCCTGGAGGGAAGTGGGACTAGCTCTCGAGCAGTACTTC. Encoded protein: CAWREVGLALEQYF. Using reference TRBV30 and TRBJ2-7 for the parts outside the CDR3, the full variable domain is SQTIHQWPATLVQPVGSPLSLECTVEGTSNPNLYWYRQAAGRGLQLLFYSVGIGQISSEVPQNLSASRPQDRQFILSSKKLLLSDSGFYLCAWREVGLALEQYFGPGTRLTVT.